This TCR beta chain emerged from a study of blood T cell repertoires in COVID-19. The overall study: Sources were T cells, B-cell-depleted T cells, or PBMCs; the material itself was cDNA or gDNA.

The CDR3 contains 17 residues. A single count supports this clone. Source study methods: Amplification of reference gene primers provided the estimated nucleated cell counts. Profiled with immunoSEQ multiplex PCR; TCRdb holds only in-frame clones, not every one. V, J and clone size are taken as reported in that table, and D and trimming were inferred from the DNA itself. The sample has roughly 67,000 clones; roughly 80% are singletons. This TCR derives from a woman aged 60-75 years with acute or convalescent COVID-19. V usage is TRBV21-1 and J usage is TRBJ2-1; TRBD1, as called in the table, went unchecked against the DNA. TRBV21-1 is flagged as a pseudogene. The sequenced sample consisted of peripheral blood. The CDR3 loop reads CASSQGVGTGDINEQFF. CDR3 DNA: TGTGCCAGCAGCCAGGGGGTAGGGACAGGCGATATCAATGAGCAGTTCTTC.